This passage covers 23 T cell receptor beta chains from one sample sequenced in a study of siplizumab effects on memory and regulatory T cells. The data were produced by immunoSEQ multiplex PCR, yet TCRdb's version contains in-frame clones alone and is incomplete. This sample has roughly 80,000 clones, with roughly 87% found just once. Sequencing was carried out using Tregs sorted from blood. The receptors were sampled from a human donor in good health.

In its sample, this clone was seen a few times. V is TRBV4-1 and J is TRBJ2-4; D is uncertain. Germline CDR1 reads MGHRA; CDR2 reads YSYEKL. The germline V and J ends were trimmed by 4 bases and 5 bases, with 15 bases remaining between them. The CDR3 consists of 15 residues. The CDR3 DNA follows: TGCGCCAGCAGCCCGGGCTCCCCCGCCCAAAACATTCAGTACTTC. Translated: CASSPGSPAQNIQYF.

This clone occurred once. This chain uses TRBV6-5 with TRBJ2-1; possibly TRBD1 or TRBD2 for D (5 bases each). The germline V gene has CDR1 MNHEY and CDR2 SVGAGI. The CDR3 totals 15 residues. Trimming took 2 bases from V and 10 from J, leaving 18 bases between them. The CDR3 spells CASSYVGTDVGEQFF. The CDR3 DNA is TGTGCCAGCAGTTACGTCGGGACCGACGTAGGCGAGCAGTTCTTC.

The V call is TRBV9, the J call TRBJ2-6; D is uncertain. The CDR3 consists of 16 residues. The germline V gene encodes CDR1 SGDLS and CDR2 YYNGEE. Trimming removed 0 bases from V and 0 bases from J, with 7 bases in between. In DNA, the CDR3 is TGTGCCAGCAGCGTAGGCGTAAACTCTGGGGCCAACGTCCTGACTTTC. Residues: CASSVGVNSGANVLTF.

The chain employs TRBV7-3 and TRBJ2-7, with D perhaps matching TRBD1 or TRBD2 (5 bases each). The CDR3 covers 14 residues. Per the germline V gene, CDR1 is SGHTA and CDR2 is FQGTGA. Trimming pared 1 base from V and 5 bases from J, leaving 12 bases between. CDR3 residues: CASSLRDGGDEQYF. CDR3 DNA sequence: TGTGCCAGCAGCTTAAGGGACGGAGGAGACGAGCAGTACTTC.

This clone has only one observation. CDR3 in DNA: TGTGCCAGCAGCTTGACAGGGTTGGGTGGAAACACCATATATTTT. Translating gives CASSLTGLGGNTIYF. V gene TRBV5-5 combines with J gene TRBJ1-3, with D possibly matching TRBD1 (6 bases). In germline, CDR1 is SGHKS, CDR2 YYEKEE (reference sequence). Trimming took off 1 base at V and 3 bases at J, with 11 bases between the two ends. This CDR3 is built from 15 residues.

This clone was seen just once. The chain combines TRBV7-2 with TRBJ1-5, with 8 bases lining up with TRBD1. V was clipped by 1 base and J by 4 bases; unmatched bases: 3. CDR1 SGHTA and CDR2 FQGNSA come from the germline V gene. The CDR3 is made up of 15 amino acids. In DNA form, the CDR3 reads TGTGCCAGCAGCTTAGACAGGGGGGAAAATCAGCCCCAGCATTTT. This codes for CASSLDRGENQPQHF.

About this clone itself: This CDR3 is also generated by other DNA sequences in the sample. J is TRBJ1-1 and V is TRBV5-6, with D unresolved. Trimming left V 0 bases short and J 0 bases short, with 6 bases between. The CDR3 length is 14 residues. Germline V lookup: CDR1 SGHDT, CDR2 YYEEEE. The chain's CDR3 is CASSLGGMNTEAFF. The CDR3 nucleotides read TGTGCCAGCAGCTTGGGAGGGATGAACACTGAAGCTTTCTTT.

The chain carries TRBV25-1 and TRBJ1-4; D ambiguous. This CDR3 contains 15 residues. V dropped 6 bases and J dropped 0 bases, with 11 bases sitting between them. Germline lookup yields CDR1 MGHDK and CDR2 SYGVNS. The DNA for the CDR3 is TGTGCCAGCAGGCCCACACTTGCAACTAATGAAAAACTGTTTTTT. Protein: CASRPTLATNEKLFF.

The genes are TRBV4-3 and TRBJ1-3; no clear D. The CDR3 is 15 amino acids. The germline V gene encodes CDR1 LGHNA and CDR2 YSLEER. V was cut by 0 bases and J by 0 bases, with 6 bases left in between. In DNA form, the CDR3 reads TGCGCCAGCAGCCAAGATTCGTTCTCTGGAAACACCATATATTTT. Encoded protein: CASSQDSFSGNTIYF.

The V gene is TRBV4-2, the J gene TRBJ2-2; D ambiguous. V gave up 0 bases and J gave up 8 bases, with 7 bases separating them. CDR1 and CDR2 from the germline V gene are LGHNA and YNFKEQ. This CDR3 region has 13 residues. The CDR3 loop is CASSQDQSGELFF. In DNA, the CDR3 is TGTGCCAGCAGCCAAGATCAATCGGGGGAGCTGTTTTTT.

The rearrangement links TRBV5-1 to TRBJ1-2, with D perhaps matching TRBD1 (6 bases). The V end was cut by 0 bases, the J end by 2 bases, with 8 bases between. The CDR3 runs to 14 residues. From germline, CDR1 is SGHRS and CDR2 YFSETQ. CDR3 in amino acids: CASSLAGQNYGYTF. The CDR3 DNA reads TGCGCCAGCAGCTTGGCCGGACAGAACTATGGCTACACCTTC. The full variable domain, with the rest looked up from reference TRBV5-1 and TRBJ1-2, is KAGVTQTPRYLIKTRGQQVTLSCSPISGHRSVSWYQQTPGQGLQFLFEYFSETQRNKGNFPGRFSGRQFSNSRSEMNVSTLELGDSALYLCASSLAGQNYGYTFGSGTRLTVV.

This CDR3 is CASSLGGRNTEAFF. The CDR3 DNA reads as TGCGCCAGCAGCTTGGGGGGACGGAACACTGAAGCTTTCTTT. The rearrangement joins TRBV5-1 to TRBJ1-1; TRBD1 might be the D (5 bases). The CDR3 is made up of 14 amino acids. Germline V CDR1 and CDR2: SGHRS, YFSETQ. Trimming left V 0 bases short and J 1 base short, with 7 bases between.

This sequence joins TRBV10-2 and TRBJ2-2; D not resolved. Per the germline V gene, CDR1 is WSHSY and CDR2 is SAAADI. The V and J ends lost 5 bases and 2 bases respectively, with 9 bases between them. CDR3 length: 14 amino acids. Here the CDR3 DNA reads TGCGCCAGCAGTCCGACCTTAAACACCGGGGAGCTGTTTTTT. Protein sequence: CASSPTLNTGELFF.

This clone appeared a few times. The J gene is TRBJ1-5, the V gene TRBV30; D remains ambiguous. The V end was cut by 0 bases, the J end by 12 bases, with 9 bases between. The germline gives CDR1 GTSNPN, CDR2 SVGIG (reference sequence). The CDR3 consists of 11 residues. CDR3 in amino acids: CAWSVDGHQHF. For the CDR3, the DNA is TGTGCCTGGAGTGTAGATGGCCACCAGCATTTT.

The V gene is TRBV5-4, the J gene TRBJ2-7, with D possibly TRBD1 on 5 matching bases. CDR3 length: 13 amino acids. Trimming stripped 4 bases from V and 4 bases from J, with 12 bases between. CDR1 SGHNT and CDR2 YYREEE come from the germline V gene (reference sequence). CDR3 bases: TGTGCCAGCAGCACCGTGGGGCGGTACGAGCAGTACTTC. Translated, it gives CASSTVGRYEQYF.

The chain links TRBV21-1 to TRBJ1-2; the table's TRBD1 call for D was not verified on the DNA. TRBV21-1 is listed as a pseudogene. The CDR3 sequence is 15 residues long. For the CDR3, the DNA is TGTGCCAGCAGCGCACAGGGTAGGGCGAACTATGGCTACACCTTC. Amino acids: CASSAQGRANYGYTF.

This clone was found a few times. The chain combines TRBV5-6 with TRBJ1-6; 10 nucleotides match TRBD1. The CDR3 contains 14 residues. V lost 3 bases to trimming and J lost 14 bases; unmatched junction nucleotides: 8. The germline V gene encodes CDR1 SGHDT and CDR2 YYEEEE. The CDR3 DNA reads as TGTGCCAGCAGCTGGGACAGGGGAGTTATTTCCCTCCACTTT. It translates to CASSWDRGVISLHF.

The CDR3 coding sequence is TGCGCCAGCAGCCTTGGACTAGCGGGCACAGATACGCAGTATTTT. Translating it yields CASSLGLAGTDTQYF. The chain recombines TRBV4-3 with TRBJ2-3; 10 bases are shared with TRBD2. Germline CDR1 and CDR2: LGHNA and YSLEER. With 4 bases clipped from V and 1 base from J, the junction kept 2 bases outside the gene matches. The CDR3 consists of 15 residues.

This chain connects TRBV18 to TRBJ1-5; 9 nucleotides align to TRBD1. The ends lost 6 bases at V and 0 bases at J; junction bases unmatched: 9. The CDR3 is 17 amino acids. Germline V gene lookup returns CDR1 KGHSH and CDR2 LQKENI. Here the CDR3 reads CASSHTGGLLSNQPQHF. For the CDR3, the DNA is TGTGCCAGCTCCCACACAGGGGGCTTACTTAGCAATCAGCCCCAGCATTTT.

This sequence joins TRBV5-6 and TRBJ1-6; 10 bases map to TRBD1. V lost 4 bases to trimming and J lost 13 bases; unmatched junction nucleotides: 14. The CDR3 runs 16 residues. Germline values: CDR1 SGHDT, CDR2 YYEEEE. The CDR3: CASSLGTGAVSIPLHF. The CDR3 nucleotides read TGTGCCAGCAGCCTAGGGACAGGGGCGGTTTCTATTCCCCTCCACTTT.

CDR3 protein: CASSSDRVGIYGYTF. Written as DNA, the CDR3 is TGCGCCAGCAGCAGCGACAGGGTCGGGATCTATGGCTACACCTTC. This sequence joins TRBV4-3 and TRBJ1-2, with 7 bases aligning to TRBD1. The CDR3 runs 15 residues. V gave up 5 bases and J gave up 4 bases; unmatched junction bases: 10. Germline V gene lookup returns CDR1 LGHNA and CDR2 YSLEER.

V gene TRBV10-1 combines with J gene TRBJ2-3; D may be TRBD1 or TRBD2 (5 bases each). The CDR3 loop spans 14 amino acids. The V gene lost 0 bases and the J gene lost 1 base, with 5 bases spanning the gap. Germline CDR1 WNHNN, CDR2 SYGVQD (reference sequence). CDR3 coding DNA: TGCGCCAGCAGTGAGTCGGGGGGCACAGATACGCAGTATTTT. Translation gives CASSESGGTDTQYF.

The J gene is TRBJ2-6, the V gene TRBV6-1; D may be TRBD1 (5 bases). The length of the CDR3 is 20 residues. From germline, CDR1 is MNHNS and CDR2 SASEGT. Trimming took off 1 base at V and 1 base at J, with 20 bases between the two ends. Here the CDR3 DNA reads TGTGCCAGCAGTGAAGGATCGGTAAGGGGCCCTATTTCTGGGGCCAACGTCCTGACTTTC. Residues: CASSEGSVRGPISGANVLTF.